This record covers a single T cell receptor beta chain. Its specificity is not known. The CDR3 sequence is 18 residues long. V lost 7 bases, J lost 0 bases, and 24 bases lay in between. The V gene's germline CDR1 is SNHLY and CDR2 FYNNEI. The data stem from a study of T cell responses to AZD1222 COVID-19 vaccine. Study findings and constraints: Possibly, clonal diversity was underestimated; donors were largely white British and included more females. Baseline serology detected seropositivity in only 5 to 7 AZD1222 recipients. Receipt of two AZD1222 doses was followed by a rise in Spike-specific TCR breadth and depth.

TCRdb keeps only in-frame clones here, not all; method: immunoSEQ multiplex PCR. The sample records 140,000 to 150,000 clones, about 94% being singletons. The specimen comprised peripheral blood, sampled 28 days after the second AZD1222 dose. The clonotype originates from an adult who received the AZD1222 COVID-19 vaccine. The genes are TRBV2 and TRBJ1-2; D not resolved. CDR3 amino acids: CASTPKEPYIIANYGYTF. DNA for the CDR3: TGTGCCAGCACCCCCAAAGAGCCCTACATCATAGCTAACTATGGCTACACCTTC.